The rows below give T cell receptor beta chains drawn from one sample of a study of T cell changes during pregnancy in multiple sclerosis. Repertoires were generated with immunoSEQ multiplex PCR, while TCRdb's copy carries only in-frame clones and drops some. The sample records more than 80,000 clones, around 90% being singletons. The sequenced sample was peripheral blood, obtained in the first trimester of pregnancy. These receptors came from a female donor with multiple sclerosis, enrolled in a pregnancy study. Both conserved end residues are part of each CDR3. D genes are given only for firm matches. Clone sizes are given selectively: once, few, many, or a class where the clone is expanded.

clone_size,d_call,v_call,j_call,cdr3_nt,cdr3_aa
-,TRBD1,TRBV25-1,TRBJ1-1,TGTGCCAGCAGTGAATCAGGAGGGACAGGGGGCACTGAAGCTTTCTTT,CASSESGGTGGTEAFF
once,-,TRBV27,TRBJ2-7,TGTGCCAGCAGTTTATCCGTCTTCTACGAGCAGTACTTC,CASSLSVFYEQYF
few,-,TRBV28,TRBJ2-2,TGTGCCAGCAGTTTATTCAGGGGCCGAGACACCGGGGAGCTGTTTTTT,CASSLFRGRDTGELFF
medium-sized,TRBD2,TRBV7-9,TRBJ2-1,TGTGCCAGCAGGGGGGAGGGTTTCTACAATGAGCAGTTCTTC,CASRGEGFYNEQFF
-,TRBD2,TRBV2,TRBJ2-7,TGTGCCACACGGGGGGAGGGCGGCGAGCAGTACTTC,CATRGEGGEQYF
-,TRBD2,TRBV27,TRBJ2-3,TGTGCCACGATCGGGAGGACAGATACGCAGTATTTT,CATIGRTDTQYF
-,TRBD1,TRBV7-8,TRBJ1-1,TGTGCCAGCAGCCCACAGGGGGGAGGCACTGAAGCTTTCTTT,CASSPQGGGTEAFF
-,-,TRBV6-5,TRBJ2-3,TGTGCCAGCAGCCAAACTGCTATCACAGATACGCAGTATTTT,CASSQTAITDTQYF
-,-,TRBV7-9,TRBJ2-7,TGTGCCGCTGGGGACTCTCACTACGAGCAGTACTTC,CAAGDSHYEQYF
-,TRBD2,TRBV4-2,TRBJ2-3,TGTGCCAGCAGCCAAGATAATCCTAGCGGGCTCACAGATACGCAGTATTTT,CASSQDNPSGLTDTQYF